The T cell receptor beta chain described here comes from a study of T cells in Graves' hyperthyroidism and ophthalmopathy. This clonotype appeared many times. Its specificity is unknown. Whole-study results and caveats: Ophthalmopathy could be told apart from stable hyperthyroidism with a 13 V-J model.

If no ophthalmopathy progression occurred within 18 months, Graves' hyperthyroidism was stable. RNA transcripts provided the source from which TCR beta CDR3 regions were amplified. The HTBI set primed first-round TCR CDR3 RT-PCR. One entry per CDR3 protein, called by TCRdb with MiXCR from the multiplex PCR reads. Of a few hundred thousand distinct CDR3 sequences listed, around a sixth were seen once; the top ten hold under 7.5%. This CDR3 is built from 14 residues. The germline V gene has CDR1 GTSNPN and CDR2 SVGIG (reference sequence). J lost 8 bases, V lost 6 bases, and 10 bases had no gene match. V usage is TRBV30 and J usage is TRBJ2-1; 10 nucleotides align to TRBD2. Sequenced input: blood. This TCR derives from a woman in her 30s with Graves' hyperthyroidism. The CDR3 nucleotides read TGTGCCTGTCTCCCTAGCGGGAGTATGTATGAGCAGTTCTTC. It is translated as CACLPSGSMYEQFF. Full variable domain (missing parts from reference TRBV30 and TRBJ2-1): SQTIHQWPATLVQPVGSPLSLECTVEGTSNPNLYWYRQAAGRGLQLLFYSVGIGQISSEVPQNLSASRPQDRQFILSSKKLLLSDSGFYLCACLPSGSMYEQFFGPGTRLTVL.